This T cell receptor beta chain was recovered during a study of blood T cells in healthy people across ages. Points on this clonotype: The antigen is undetermined. This may arise from a read error, as a much more abundant clone is one base away.

The study's findings and limits: Estimates of total diversity, which came from one million sequenced T cells, were considered to be underestimates.

The use of a sample-barcoded 5' primer and a J-beta primer mix characterized a second PCR of about 6 to 12 cycles. TCRdb analysed the 5' RACE reads with MiXCR anew, one entry per CDR3 protein. The sample includes fewer than 2 million distinct CDR3 sequences, around 42% of them seen just once. Germline loops: CDR1 SGHNT, CDR2 YENEEA. This CDR3 is 15 amino acids long. The gene calls are TRBV11-3 and TRBJ2-1, with 7 bases identical to TRBD1. The source material was blood. This TCR derives from a human donor in good health. The CDR3 protein is CASSPWTGPYNGQFF. CDR3 bases: TGTGCCAGCAGCCCCTGGACAGGTCCCTACAATGGGCAGTTCTTC.